Sequencing of this T cell receptor (beta chain) was carried out in a study of T cells in localized non-small cell lung cancer. Findings of the study overall: Overall survival was longer when the density of T cells in the blood was higher.

About this clone itself: Its antigen is not known.

The trim removed 7 bases at V and 2 bases at J, leaving 6 bases unmatched. The CDR3 consists of 14 residues. The V gene's germline CDR1 is MDHEN and CDR2 SYDVKM. Profiled with immunoSEQ multiplex PCR; TCRdb holds only in-frame clones, not every one. The table includes approximately 11,000 clones, 80% to 90% detected once. The chain is built from TRBV28 and TRBJ2-7; 9 positions match TRBD1. The sample consisted of peripheral blood mononuclear cells, taken before any cancer treatment. The source is a female donor at least 60 years old with stage II lung adenocarcinoma. In nucleotides, the CDR3 is TGTGCCAGCATTAGAGACAGGGGGGCCTACGAGCAGTACTTC. This encodes CASIRDRGAYEQYF.